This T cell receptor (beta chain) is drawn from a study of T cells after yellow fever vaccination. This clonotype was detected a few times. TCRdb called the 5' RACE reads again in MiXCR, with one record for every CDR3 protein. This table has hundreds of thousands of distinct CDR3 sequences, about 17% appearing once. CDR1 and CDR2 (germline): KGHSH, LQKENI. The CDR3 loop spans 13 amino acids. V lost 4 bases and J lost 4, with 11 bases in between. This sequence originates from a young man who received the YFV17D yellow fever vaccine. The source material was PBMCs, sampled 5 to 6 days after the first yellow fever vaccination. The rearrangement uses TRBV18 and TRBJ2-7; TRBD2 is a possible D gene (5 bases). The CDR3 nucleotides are TGTGCCAGCTCACTTCTTCCGGGGTACGAGCAGTACTTC. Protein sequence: CASSLLPGYEQYF. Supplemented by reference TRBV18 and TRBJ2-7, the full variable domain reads NAGVMQNPRHLVRRRGQEARLRCSPMKGHSHVYWYRQLPEEGLKFMVYLQKENIIDESGMPKERFSAEFPKEGPSILRIQQVVRGDSAAYFCASSLLPGYEQYFGPGTRLTVT.